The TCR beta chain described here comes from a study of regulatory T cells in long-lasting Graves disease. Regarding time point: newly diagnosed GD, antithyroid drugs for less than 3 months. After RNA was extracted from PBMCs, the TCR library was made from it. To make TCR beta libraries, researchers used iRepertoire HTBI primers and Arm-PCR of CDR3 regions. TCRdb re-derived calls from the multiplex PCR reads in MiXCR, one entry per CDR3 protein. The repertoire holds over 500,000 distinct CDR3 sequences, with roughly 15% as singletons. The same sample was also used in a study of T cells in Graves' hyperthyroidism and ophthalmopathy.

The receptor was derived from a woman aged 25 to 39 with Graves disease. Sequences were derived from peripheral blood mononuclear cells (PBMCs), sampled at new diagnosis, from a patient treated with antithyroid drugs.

This CDR3 reads CASSLAGTTNTGELFF. Here the CDR3 DNA reads TGCGCCAGCAGCTTGGCCGGGACTACCAACACCGGGGAGCTGTTTTTT. The rearrangement links TRBV5-1 to TRBJ2-2; 7 bases are shared with TRBD2. V trimming: 0 bases; J trimming: 2 bases; junction bases outside the gene matches: 4. The CDR3 has 16 amino acids. Per the germline V gene, CDR1 is SGHRS and CDR2 is YFSETQ.